These T cell receptor beta chains were read from a single sample in a study of blood T cell repertoires in COVID-19. Using immunoSEQ multiplex PCR, the repertoire was profiled, and TCRdb retains in-frame clones only, with some absent. Of tens of thousands of clones listed, about 77% were seen once; the top ten hold approximately 30%. Sequenced sample: peripheral blood. The receptors were gathered from a woman between 65 and 79 years old with acute or convalescent COVID-19. CDR3s include the opening cysteine and the closing phenylalanine or tryptophan. Fields, in order: V gene, J gene, D gene, clone size, CDR3 protein, CDR3 DNA. D genes are given only for firm matches. The listing skips clone size in some rows; elsewhere it reads once, few, many or a size class.

V: TRBV28
J: TRBJ1-4
D: TRBD1
size: few
CDR3: CASSSATGGEKLFF
DNA: TGTGCCAGCAGTTCCGCGACAGGGGGTGAAAAACTGTTTTTT

V: TRBV6-6
J: TRBJ2-3
D: .
size: .
CDR3: CATGAGYNTDTQYF
DNA: TGTGCCACAGGTGCTGGTTACAACACAGATACGCAGTATTTT

V: TRBV4-2
J: TRBJ1-5
D: .
size: .
CDR3: CASSRSSVTQPQHF
DNA: TGTGCCAGCAGCCGAAGCTCTGTTACTCAGCCCCAGCATTTT

V: TRBV29-1
J: TRBJ2-1
D: .
size: once
CDR3: CSLRVNIYNEQFF
DNA: TGCAGCCTCAGGGTGAATATATACAATGAGCAGTTCTTC

V: TRBV6-2/TRBV6-3
J: TRBJ2-1
D: TRBD2
size: .
CDR3: CASSYFPSGANYNEQFF
DNA: TGTGCCAGCAGTTACTTTCCTAGCGGGGCAAACTACAATGAGCAGTTCTTC

V: TRBV30
J: TRBJ1-4
D: .
size: .
CDR3: CAWSAPGAGNEKLFF
DNA: TGTGCCTGGAGTGCCCCAGGGGCGGGTAATGAAAAACTGTTTTTT

V: TRBV18
J: TRBJ1-2
D: .
size: .
CDR3: CASSPPGVEGYTF
DNA: TGTGCCAGCTCACCTCCAGGGGTAGAAGGCTACACCTTC

V: TRBV15
J: TRBJ1-2
D: .
size: .
CDR3: CATSRDRDWGYGYTF
DNA: TGTGCCACCAGCAGAGATAGGGACTGGGGCTATGGCTACACCTTC

V: TRBV28
J: TRBJ1-2
D: .
size: .
CDR3: CATKGPGTNCF
DNA: TGTGCCACCAAAGGGCCGGGAACCAATTGCTTC

V: TRBV18
J: TRBJ1-2
D: .
size: .
CDR3: CASSPTGRYLVYGYTF
DNA: TGTGCCAGCTCACCGACAGGCAGATATCTAGTCTATGGCTACACCTTC

V: TRBV11-2
J: TRBJ2-1
D: TRBD2
size: .
CDR3: CASTYYSGRADEQFF
DNA: TGTGCCAGCACCTACTATAGCGGGAGGGCGGATGAGCAGTTCTTC

V: TRBV27
J: TRBJ2-7
D: .
size: .
CDR3: CASSSITVYEQYF
DNA: TGTGCCAGTTCTTCTATTACCGTATACGAGCAGTACTTC

V: TRBV30
J: TRBJ2-1
D: .
size: .
CDR3: CAWSVLNEQFF
DNA: TGTGCCTGGAGTGTTCTCAATGAGCAGTTCTTC

V: TRBV5-6
J: TRBJ2-3
D: TRBD1
size: many
CDR3: CASSRPGQGAITDTQYF
DNA: TGTGCCAGCAGTCGGCCGGGACAGGGGGCGATAACAGATACGCAGTATTTT

V: TRBV7-2
J: TRBJ2-1
D: TRBD2
size: few
CDR3: CASSLVSASGANNEQFF
DNA: TGTGCCAGCAGCTTAGTTTCGGCTAGCGGGGCAAACAATGAGCAGTTCTTC

V: TRBV19
J: TRBJ1-5
D: .
size: .
CDR3: CASSTPGTPSNQPQHF
DNA: TGTGCCAGTAGTACGCCCGGGACACCAAGCAATCAGCCCCAGCATTTT

V: TRBV7-9
J: TRBJ2-7
D: TRBD2
size: many
CDR3: CASSPSGDLSYEQYF
DNA: TGTGCCAGCAGCCCTAGCGGGGACCTCTCCTACGAGCAGTACTTC

V: TRBV19
J: TRBJ2-5
D: .
size: .
CDR3: CASSIPRFSETQYF
DNA: TGTGCCAGTAGTATCCCGAGGTTTTCAGAGACCCAGTACTTC

V: TRBV19
J: TRBJ2-5
D: .
size: .
CDR3: CASSIAGEVGETQYF
DNA: TGTGCCAGTAGTATCGCCGGGGAGGTAGGAGAGACCCAGTACTTC

V: TRBV7-8
J: TRBJ1-5
D: TRBD1
size: .
CDR3: CASSLQGIHQPQHF
DNA: TGTGCCAGCAGCCTACAGGGGATCCATCAGCCCCAGCATTTT

V: TRBV7-9
J: TRBJ1-2
D: .
size: once
CDR3: CASSLGAVYGYTF
DNA: TGTGCCAGCAGCTTAGGGGCAGTCTATGGCTACACCTTC

V: TRBV11-2
J: TRBJ2-5
D: .
size: .
CDR3: CASSGGDRETQYF
DNA: TGTGCCAGCAGCGGGGGGGACAGGGAGACCCAGTACTTC

V: TRBV28
J: TRBJ1-4
D: .
size: .
CDR3: CASSLERAVEKLFF
DNA: TGTGCCAGCAGTCTTGAGCGGGCGGTTGAAAAACTGTTTTTT

V: TRBV24-1
J: TRBJ2-7
D: .
size: .
CDR3: CATSSRVSYEQYF
DNA: TGTGCCACCAGTTCCAGGGTGAGCTACGAGCAGTACTTC

V: TRBV29-1
J: TRBJ2-3
D: .
size: many
CDR3: CSVLDGADTQYF
DNA: TGCAGCGTGCTGGACGGGGCAGATACGCAGTATTTT

V: TRBV7-3
J: TRBJ2-7
D: TRBD2
size: .
CDR3: CASSFGLAANYEQYF
DNA: TGTGCCAGCAGCTTCGGGCTAGCGGCCAACTACGAGCAGTACTTC

V: TRBV20-1
J: TRBJ1-2
D: TRBD1
size: .
CDR3: CSASPTGGSGYGYTF
DNA: TGCAGTGCTAGTCCGACAGGGGGCAGTGGCTATGGCTACACCTTC

V: TRBV28
J: TRBJ2-7
D: .
size: .
CDR3: CASSLWQAGEQYF
DNA: TGTGCCAGCAGTTTATGGCAGGCGGGGGAGCAGTACTTC

V: TRBV7-9
J: TRBJ1-1
D: TRBD1
size: .
CDR3: CASSSDRGRTEAFF
DNA: TGTGCCAGCAGCTCTGACAGGGGGCGAACTGAAGCTTTCTTT

V: TRBV18
J: TRBJ2-5
D: .
size: few
CDR3: CASSPAGTETQYF
DNA: TGTGCCAGCTCTCCCGCAGGCACGGAGACCCAGTACTTC

V: TRBV19
J: TRBJ1-5
D: TRBD1
size: few
CDR3: CATRRGLGQPQHF
DNA: TGTGCCACCCGCAGGGGGCTCGGTCAGCCCCAGCATTTT

V: TRBV6-6
J: TRBJ2-7
D: TRBD1
size: .
CDR3: CASTSGTDSYEQYF
DNA: TGTGCCAGCACCTCCGGGACAGACTCCTACGAGCAGTACTTC

V: TRBV12-3/TRBV12-4
J: TRBJ1-1
D: .
size: .
CDR3: CASSPGNTEAFF
DNA: TGTGCCAGCAGTCCCGGGAACACTGAAGCTTTCTTT

V: TRBV5-1
J: TRBJ1-1
D: .
size: .
CDR3: CASSLYRMNTEAFF
DNA: TGCGCCAGCAGCTTGTATCGTATGAACACTGAAGCTTTCTTT

V: TRBV19
J: TRBJ2-5
D: .
size: .
CDR3: CASSTRRALNGETQETQYF
DNA: TGTGCCAGTAGTACAAGGAGGGCCCTTAACGGGGAGACCCAAGAGACCCAGTACTTC

V: TRBV9
J: TRBJ2-3
D: TRBD1
size: .
CDR3: CASSKRTGTDTQYF
DNA: TGTGCCAGCAGCAAACGGACAGGGACAGATACGCAGTATTTT

V: TRBV6-6
J: TRBJ1-1
D: .
size: once
CDR3: CASRAGLNTEAFF
DNA: TGTGCCAGCCGGGCAGGGCTGAACACTGAAGCTTTCTTT

V: TRBV14
J: TRBJ1-2
D: TRBD1
size: .
CDR3: CASSQLDRGSDGYTF
DNA: TGTGCCAGCAGCCAGCTCGACAGGGGATCGGACGGCTACACCTTC

V: TRBV4-3
J: TRBJ1-6
D: .
size: .
CDR3: CASSQEAGNSPLHF
DNA: TGCGCCAGCAGCCAAGAGGCAGGGAACTCACCCCTCCACTTT

V: TRBV5-1
J: TRBJ2-3
D: TRBD2
size: .
CDR3: CASSLVLAGVTDTQYF
DNA: TGCGCCAGCAGCTTGGTACTAGCGGGGGTCACAGATACGCAGTATTTT